The present T cell receptor beta chain was sequenced within a study of control samples from healthy donors and cancer patients. Only in-frame clones appear in the TCRdb table, and some are missing; sequencing was by immunoSEQ multiplex PCR. Of some 79,000 clones listed, roughly 84% were seen once; the top ten hold approximately 3.6%. This clone has more than one count but fewer than ten. CDR1 is SGHKS and CDR2 is YYEKEE in the germline V gene (reference sequence). V was clipped by 4 bases and J by 5 bases, with 21 bases between them. CDR3 size: 17 residues. The chain has TRBV5-5 and TRBJ2-2; a weak D match, TRBD1 (6 bases). This receptor was identified in a woman aged 45-65 years in good health. The sample taken for sequencing was blood. The CDR3 loop reads CASSPRTGSSRTGELFF. The CDR3 coding sequence is TGTGCCAGCAGCCCTAGAACAGGGTCGAGTCGGACCGGGGAGCTGTTTTTT.